The present entry profiles one T cell receptor beta chain with its context. Germline-derived CDR1 and CDR2 are LGHNA and YNFKEQ. V was pared by 7 bases and J by 1 base, with 13 bases between. There are 14 residues in the CDR3. This record belongs to a study of OX40 agonist ivuxolimab in advanced cancers. Produced via immunoSEQ multiplex PCR; TCRdb's table is partial and in-frame only. The data hold 70,000 or so clones, with approximately 89% observed a single time. The chain uses TRBV4-2 and TRBJ1-1; D is unresolved. The sample here was CD4+ or CD8+ T cells sorted from blood, taken in a trial of the OX40 agonist ivuxolimab. The source of this sequence is an adult with an advanced solid tumor such as melanoma, head and neck, liver or kidney cancer. CDR3 nucleotide sequence: TGTGCCAGCAATTATCGCCCAGGGAACACTGAAGCTTTCTTT. Translation gives CASNYRPGNTEAFF.